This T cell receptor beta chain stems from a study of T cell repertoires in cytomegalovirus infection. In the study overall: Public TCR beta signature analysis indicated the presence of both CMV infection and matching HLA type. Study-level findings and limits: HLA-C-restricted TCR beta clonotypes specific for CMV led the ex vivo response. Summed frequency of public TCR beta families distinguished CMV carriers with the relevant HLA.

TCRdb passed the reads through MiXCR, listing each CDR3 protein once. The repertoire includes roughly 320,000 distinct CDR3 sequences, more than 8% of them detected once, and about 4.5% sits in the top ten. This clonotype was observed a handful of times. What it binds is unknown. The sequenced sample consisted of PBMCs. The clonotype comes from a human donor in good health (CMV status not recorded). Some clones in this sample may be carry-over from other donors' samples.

This CDR3 is CASSIGQKFYNEQFF. CDR3 nucleotides: TGTGCCAGTAGTATAGGTCAGAAATTCTACAATGAGCAGTTCTTC. The rearrangement links TRBV19 to TRBJ2-1; D not resolved. The CDR3 has 15 amino acids. V lost 1 base to trimming and J lost 3 bases, with 10 bases between them. The V gene's germline CDR1 is LNHDA and CDR2 SQIVND (reference sequence).